This T cell receptor beta chain comes out of a study of cytomegalovirus exposure and HLA in healthy donors. Study-wide findings and caveats: In an earlier analysis, productive rearrangement rates for most beta V segments clustered near 87% or 30%. Of the V segments, some could not be distinguished, including TRBV6-2 and TRBV6-3, and were excluded.

Germline V gives CDR1 KGHSH, CDR2 LQKENI. CDR3 size: 13 residues. V gave up 3 bases and J gave up 2 bases, with 8 bases separating them. Use of 60 Vbeta and 13 Jbeta primers characterized the PCR. Only in-frame clones appear in the TCRdb table, and some are missing; sequencing was by immunoSEQ multiplex PCR. The table lists 150,000 to 200,000 clones, roughly 75% of them singletons. Everyone who donated was a healthy bone marrow donor. As regards this clone: Its antigen is unidentified.

The specimen sequenced was PBMCs. This TCR was recovered from a man between 18 and 35 years old in good health and CMV-seropositive. The chain employs TRBV18 and TRBJ2-7; a possible D gene is TRBD2 (5 bases). CDR3: CASSPPGAYEQYF. In nucleotides, the CDR3 is TGTGCCAGCTCACCTCCCGGGGCCTACGAGCAGTACTTC.